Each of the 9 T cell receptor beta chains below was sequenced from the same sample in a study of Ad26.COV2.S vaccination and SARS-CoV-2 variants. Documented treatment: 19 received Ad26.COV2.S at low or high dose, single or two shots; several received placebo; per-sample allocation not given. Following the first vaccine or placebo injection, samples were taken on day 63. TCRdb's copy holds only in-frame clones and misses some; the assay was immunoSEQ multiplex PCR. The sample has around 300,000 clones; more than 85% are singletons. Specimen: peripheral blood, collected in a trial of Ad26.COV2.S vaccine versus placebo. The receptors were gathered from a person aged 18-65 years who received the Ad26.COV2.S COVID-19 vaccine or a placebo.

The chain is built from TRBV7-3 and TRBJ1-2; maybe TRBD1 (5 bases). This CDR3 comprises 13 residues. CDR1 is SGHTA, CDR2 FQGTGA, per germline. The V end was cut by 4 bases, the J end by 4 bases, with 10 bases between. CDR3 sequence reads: CASSSGPSYGYTF. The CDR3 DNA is TGTGCCAGCAGCTCGGGACCGAGCTATGGCTACACCTTC. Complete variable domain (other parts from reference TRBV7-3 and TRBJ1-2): GAGVSQTPSNKVTEKGKYVELRCDPISGHTALYWYRQSLGQGPEFLIYFQGTGAADDSGLPNDRFFAVRPEGSVSTLKIQRTERGDSAVYLCASSSGPSYGYTFGSGTRLTVV.

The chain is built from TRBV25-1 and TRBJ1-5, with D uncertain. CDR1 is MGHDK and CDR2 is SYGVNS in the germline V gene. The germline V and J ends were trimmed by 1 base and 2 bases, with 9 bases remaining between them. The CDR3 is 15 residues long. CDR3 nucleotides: TGTGCCAGCAGTGAATCGGACGAGGGCAATCAGCCCCAGCATTTT. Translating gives CASSESDEGNQPQHF.

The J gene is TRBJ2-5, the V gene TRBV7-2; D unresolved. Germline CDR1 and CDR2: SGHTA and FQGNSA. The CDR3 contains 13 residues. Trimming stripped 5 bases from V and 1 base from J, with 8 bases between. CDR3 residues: CASSHPIQETQYF. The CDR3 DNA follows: TGTGCCAGCAGCCACCCGATCCAAGAGACCCAGTACTTC.

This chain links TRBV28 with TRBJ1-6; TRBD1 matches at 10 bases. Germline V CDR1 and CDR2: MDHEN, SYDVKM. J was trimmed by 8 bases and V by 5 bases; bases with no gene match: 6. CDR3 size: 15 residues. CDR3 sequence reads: CASSPGTGEYSPLHF. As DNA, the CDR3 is TGTGCCAGCAGTCCCGGGACAGGGGAATATTCACCCCTCCACTTT.

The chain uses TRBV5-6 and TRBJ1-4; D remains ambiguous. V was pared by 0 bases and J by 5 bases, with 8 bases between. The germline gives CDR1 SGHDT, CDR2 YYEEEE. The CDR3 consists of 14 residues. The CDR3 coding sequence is TGTGCCAGCAGCTTGGGAAGACCCAATGAAAAACTGTTTTTT. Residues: CASSLGRPNEKLFF.

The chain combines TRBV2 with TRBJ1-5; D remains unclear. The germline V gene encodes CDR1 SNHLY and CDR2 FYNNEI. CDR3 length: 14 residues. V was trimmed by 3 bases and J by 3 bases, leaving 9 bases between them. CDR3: CASSEWQANQPQHF. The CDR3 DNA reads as TGTGCCAGCAGTGAGTGGCAGGCCAATCAGCCCCAGCATTTT.

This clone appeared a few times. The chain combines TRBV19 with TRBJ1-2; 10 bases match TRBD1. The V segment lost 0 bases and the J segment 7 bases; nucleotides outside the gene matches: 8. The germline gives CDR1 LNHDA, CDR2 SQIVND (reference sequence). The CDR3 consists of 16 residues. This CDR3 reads CASSIDLRQGAGGYTF. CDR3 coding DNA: TGTGCCAGTAGTATAGACCTCCGACAGGGGGCAGGTGGCTACACCTTC.

CDR3 sequence: CASSSGSGNTEAFF. The DNA for the CDR3 is TGTGCCAGCAGCTCCGGATCAGGGAACACTGAAGCTTTCTTT. The rearrangement joins TRBV9 to TRBJ1-1; D is ambiguous. Between the trimmed V and J ends, which lost 4 bases and 1 base, there was a span of 11 bases. Germline CDR1 is SGDLS and CDR2 is YYNGEE. This CDR3 is 14 amino acids long.

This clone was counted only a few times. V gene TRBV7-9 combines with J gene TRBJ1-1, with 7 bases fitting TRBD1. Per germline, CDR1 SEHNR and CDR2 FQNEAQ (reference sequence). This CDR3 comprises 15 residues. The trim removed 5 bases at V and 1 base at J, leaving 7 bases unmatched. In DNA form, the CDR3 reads TGTGCCAGCAGCCCTTGGACAGGAGAGAACACTGAAGCTTTCTTT. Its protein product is CASSPWTGENTEAFF.